The 32 T cell receptor beta chains in this list originate from one sample, sequenced in a study of T cell responses to AZD1222 COVID-19 vaccine. Sequenced by immunoSEQ multiplex PCR; TCRdb stores in-frame clones only, minus some. Counted here are approximately 180,000 clones, about 92% occurring once; the ten biggest clones make up 10%. The sequencing here drew on peripheral blood, taken on day 0 of AZD1222 vaccination. These receptors originate from an adult in good health.

This chain uses TRBV6-1 with TRBJ1-2; possibly TRBD1 for D (6 bases). Trimming pared 1 base from V and 4 bases from J, leaving 13 bases between. The CDR3 has 15 residues. The V gene's germline CDR1 is MNHNS and CDR2 SASEGT. CDR3 coding DNA: TGTGCCAGCAGTGAAGGGCTGGGGGCGAGCTATGGCTACACCTTC. Its translation is CASSEGLGASYGYTF.

The rearrangement uses TRBV2 and TRBJ1-3; D remains unclear. V lost 4 bases, J lost 0 bases, and 10 bases lay in between. The CDR3 length is 15 residues. Germline CDR1 SNHLY, CDR2 FYNNEI. CDR3 loop: CASSGSSGSGNTIYF. CDR3 in DNA: TGTGCCAGCAGTGGGTCGTCGGGCTCTGGAAACACCATATATTTT.

The CDR3: CALRWAGDTEAFF. The CDR3 nucleotides are TGTGCCTTGCGTTGGGCGGGGGACACTGAAGCTTTCTTT. The rearrangement uses TRBV30 and TRBJ1-1, with D maybe TRBD1 (5 bases). V lost 7 bases to trimming and J lost 3 bases, with 15 bases between them. The CDR3 consists of 13 residues. Germline values: CDR1 GTSNPN, CDR2 SVGIG (reference sequence).

CDR3 coding DNA: TGTGCCAGCAGCTACAGAAATCAGCCCCAGCATTTT. This sequence encodes CASSYRNQPQHF. The chain is built from TRBV7-9 and TRBJ1-5; D is ambiguous. CDR1 and CDR2 from the germline V gene are SEHNR and FQNEAQ (reference sequence). CDR3 length: 12 amino acids. V was shortened by 4 bases and J by 4 bases, with 5 bases between the two germline ends.

The rearrangement links TRBV4-1 to TRBJ1-5; no reliable D call. Between the trimmed V and J ends, which lost 1 base and 0 bases, there was a span of 7 bases. This CDR3 region has 15 residues. The germline V gene has CDR1 MGHRA and CDR2 YSYEKL. The CDR3: CASSQGRASNQPQHF. CDR3 coding DNA: TGCGCCAGCAGCCAAGGAAGGGCTAGCAATCAGCCCCAGCATTTT.

CDR3 in DNA: TGTGCCAGTAGTATGTTGGACAGGGAATGGTACGGCTACACCTTC. Translation: CASSMLDREWYGYTF. The chain links TRBV19 to TRBJ1-2; TRBD1 aligns across 8 bases. The ends lost 3 bases at V and 8 bases at J; junction bases unmatched: 11. Germline CDR1 is LNHDA and CDR2 is SQIVND (reference sequence). This CDR3 is 15 amino acids long.

The chain employs TRBV11-2 and TRBJ1-5, with no clear D. V dropped 5 bases and J dropped 4 bases, with 9 bases sitting between them. Germline assignment: CDR1 SGHAT and CDR2 FQNNGV. CDR3 length equals 13 residues. CDR3 nucleotide sequence: TGTGCCAGCAGCCCCGGACCGAATCAGCCCCAGCATTTT. Its protein product is CASSPGPNQPQHF.

The V gene is TRBV3-1 (or the pseudogene TRBV3-2), the J gene TRBJ2-3, with D perhaps TRBD2 (5 bases). Germline V gene lookup returns CDR1 LGHDT and CDR2 YNNKEL (reference sequence). The CDR3 has 14 residues. Trimming took off 3 bases at V and 0 bases at J, with 7 bases between the two ends. The CDR3 protein is CASSHRGSTDTQYF. The CDR3 DNA reads TGTGCCAGCAGCCACCGAGGGAGCACAGATACGCAGTATTTT.

The rearrangement links TRBV10-3 to TRBJ2-5; D remains ambiguous. The CDR3 is made up of 13 amino acids. Germline lookup yields CDR1 ENHRY and CDR2 SYGVKD. V dropped 3 bases and J dropped 3 bases, with 8 bases sitting between them. The CDR3 here is CAISDHGKETQYF. The CDR3 bases are TGTGCCATCAGTGACCATGGAAAAGAGACCCAGTACTTC.

This chain links TRBV27 with TRBJ1-2; weak D call: TRBD1 (5 bases). V was shortened by 6 bases and J by 5 bases, with 13 bases between the two germline ends. The CDR3 contains 13 residues. The V gene's germline CDR1 is MNHEY and CDR2 SMNVEV (reference sequence). The CDR3 DNA reads TGTGCCAGCAGACCCGGCGCAGGGTATGGCTACACCTTC. Translating it yields CASRPGAGYGYTF.

A single count supports this clone. CDR3 in amino acids: CASCADRNYGYTF. CDR3 nucleotides: TGTGCCAGCTGCGCCGACCGGAACTATGGCTACACCTTC. The rearrangement uses TRBV2 and TRBJ1-2; no clear D gene. There are 13 residues in the CDR3. V was pared by 8 bases and J by 2 bases, with 12 bases between. Germline-derived CDR1 and CDR2 are SNHLY and FYNNEI.

This clone appeared once. The chain combines TRBV12-3 or TRBV12-4 with TRBJ1-5; D ambiguous. The germline V and J ends were trimmed by 2 bases and 4 bases, with 3 bases remaining between them. CDR3 length: 12 residues. The CDR3 protein is CASSLKNQPQHF. For the CDR3, the DNA is TGTGCCAGCAGTTTAAAGAATCAGCCCCAGCATTTT.

This chain joins TRBV7-2 and TRBJ1-2; D is unclear. The germline V and J ends were trimmed by 5 bases and 4 bases, with 11 bases remaining between them. This CDR3 has 13 residues. CDR1 and CDR2 (germline): SGHTA, FQGNSA. This chain's CDR3 is CASSPMSVYGYTF. The CDR3 DNA is TGTGCCAGCAGCCCCATGTCGGTCTATGGCTACACCTTC.

The V and J genes are TRBV19 and TRBJ2-3, with TRBD2 matching over 8 bases. The V gene's germline CDR1 is LNHDA and CDR2 SQIVND (reference sequence). The CDR3 loop spans 14 amino acids. V lost 7 bases, J lost 2 bases, and 5 bases stayed unmatched. CDR3 protein: CASIGTRITDTQYF. The CDR3 nucleotides read TGTGCCAGTATAGGGACTAGGATCACAGATACGCAGTATTTT. The variable domain in full, with the rest retrieved from reference TRBV19 and TRBJ2-3, is DGGITQSPKYLFRKEGQNVTLSCEQNLNHDAMYWYRQDPGQGLRLIYYSQIVNDFQKGDIAEGYSVSREKKESFPLTVTSAQKNPTAFYLCASIGTRITDTQYFGPGTRLTVL.

The chain recombines TRBV7-9 with TRBJ1-6; D gene ambiguous. CDR1 and CDR2 (germline): SEHNR, FQNEAQ (reference sequence). This CDR3 is built from 13 residues. Trimming took 1 base from V and 7 from J, leaving 5 bases between them. The CDR3, as DNA: TGTGCCAGCAGCTTAGACCTGAATTCACCCCTCCACTTT. It translates to CASSLDLNSPLHF.

For the CDR3, the DNA is TGTGCCAGTGAATCAGGGGTGAACACTGAAGCTTTCTTT. Translated: CASESGVNTEAFF. The chain carries TRBV19 and TRBJ1-1; tentative D call: TRBD1 (6 bases). The V gene lost 8 bases and the J gene lost 0 bases, with 10 bases spanning the gap. The CDR3 is 13 residues long. Germline V gene data show CDR1 as LNHDA and CDR2 as SQIVND (reference sequence).

The chain employs TRBV4-2 and TRBJ1-1; perhaps TRBD1 as D (6 bases). CDR3 length: 16 residues. Trimming pared 1 base from V and 1 base from J, leaving 13 bases between. The germline CDR1 and CDR2 sequences are LGHNA and YNFKEQ. CDR3 sequence reads: CASSQAEDSPNTEAFF. CDR3 nucleotide sequence: TGTGCCAGCAGCCAAGCGGAGGACAGCCCGAACACTGAAGCTTTCTTT.

The chain uses TRBV7-9 and TRBJ2-1; 10 bases line up with TRBD1. The CDR3 runs to 16 residues. CDR1 and CDR2 (germline): SEHNR, FQNEAQ (reference sequence). V lost 5 bases to trimming and J lost 2 bases; unmatched junction nucleotides: 6. CDR3 residues: CASSPLTGGAYNEQFF. The CDR3 DNA sequence: TGTGCCAGCAGCCCCTTGACAGGGGGCGCCTACAATGAGCAGTTCTTC. The complete variable domain, with remaining parts taken from reference TRBV7-9 and TRBJ2-1, reads DTGVSQNPRHKITKRGQNVTFRCDPISEHNRLYWYRQTLGQGPEFLTYFQNEAQLEKSRLLSDRFSAERPKGSFSTLEIQRTEQGDSAMYLCASSPLTGGAYNEQFFGPGTRLTVL.

This chain links TRBV18 with TRBJ2-7; D may be TRBD1 or TRBD2 (5 bases each). V lost 2 bases and J 4 bases, leaving 12 bases between the germline ends. This CDR3 spans 14 amino acids. Germline V lookup: CDR1 KGHSH, CDR2 LQKENI. CDR3 residues: CASSPYGGPYEQYF. DNA for the CDR3: TGTGCCAGCTCACCATATGGGGGTCCTTACGAGCAGTACTTC.

J is TRBJ1-4 and V is TRBV6-5; D is undetermined. V dropped 8 bases and J dropped 4 bases, with 11 bases sitting between them. CDR1 and CDR2 from the germline V gene are MNHEY and SVGAGI. The CDR3 is 13 amino acids. This CDR3 is CASAGSNNEKLFF. CDR3 in DNA: TGTGCCAGCGCGGGATCCAATAATGAAAAACTGTTTTTT.

The V call is TRBV7-9, the J call TRBJ1-2; a possible D gene is TRBD1 (6 bases). The germline CDR1 and CDR2 sequences are SEHNR and FQNEAQ (reference sequence). Trimming left V 5 bases short and J 4 bases short, with 11 bases between. The CDR3 totals 13 residues. The chain's CDR3 is CASSRTEIYGYTF. Written as DNA, the CDR3 is TGTGCCAGCAGCCGGACAGAGATCTATGGCTACACCTTC.

This chain links TRBV27 with TRBJ2-1; no definite D call. The germline V and J ends were trimmed by 6 bases and 8 bases, with 17 bases remaining between them. The CDR3 totals 14 residues. Germline V gene lookup returns CDR1 MNHEY and CDR2 SMNVEV (reference sequence). The CDR3 sequence is CASSPVGGVYEQFF. CDR3 DNA sequence: TGTGCCAGCAGCCCGGTGGGCGGAGTCTATGAGCAGTTCTTC.

V usage is TRBV6-5 and J usage is TRBJ1-1, with D hard to call. V lost 2 bases to trimming and J lost 5 bases, with 15 bases between them. Germline V CDR1 and CDR2: MNHEY, SVGAGI. The CDR3 totals 15 residues. CDR3 nucleotide sequence: TGTGCCAGCAGTTACGTGGGCAGCCGAACGACTGAAGCTTTCTTT. Amino acid sequence: CASSYVGSRTTEAFF.

The chain couples TRBV14 to TRBJ2-5; D might be TRBD1 (5 bases). The CDR3 has 14 residues. CDR1 and CDR2 (germline): SGHDN, FVKESK. The V end lost 3 bases, the J end lost 5 bases, and 13 bases lay between the germline ends. CDR3 bases: TGTGCCAGCAGCCATAAGGGGATCGAGGAGACCCAGTACTTC. Its translation: CASSHKGIEETQYF.

The chain is built from TRBV3-1 (or the pseudogene TRBV3-2) and TRBJ2-1; 10 bases match TRBD2. Germline V gene sequence: CDR1 LGHDT, CDR2 YNNKEL (reference sequence). This CDR3 region has 14 residues. V lost 4 bases, J lost 8 bases, and 5 bases stayed unmatched. The CDR3 region has the DNA TGTGCCAGCAGCCCAGCGGGGGGGGTATATGAGCAGTTCTTC. Protein: CASSPAGGVYEQFF.

The V gene is TRBV2, the J gene TRBJ2-7; the match to TRBD1 covers 7 bases. Unmatched junction bases numbered 9, after V lost 7 bases and J lost 6 bases. The CDR3 spans 13 residues. The germline V gene encodes CDR1 SNHLY and CDR2 FYNNEI. The CDR3 spells CASTRDSPIEQYV. CDR3 bases: TGTGCCAGCACCCGGGACAGCCCAATCGAGCAGTACGTC.

The V and J genes are TRBV27 and TRBJ1-1; tentative D call: TRBD1 (6 bases). Per the germline V gene, CDR1 is MNHEY and CDR2 is SMNVEV (reference sequence). The CDR3 length is 13 residues. V dropped 8 bases and J dropped 4 bases, with 14 bases sitting between them. The CDR3 region has the DNA TGTGCCAGCGGTCCTGGAGGGGGCACTGAAGCTTTCTTT. This sequence encodes CASGPGGGTEAFF.

The V call is TRBV2, the J call TRBJ1-1; 10 bases fit TRBD1. Germline assignment: CDR1 SNHLY and CDR2 FYNNEI. The CDR3 has 14 residues. The J segment lost 4 bases and the V segment lost 6 bases, leaving 5 bases of the junction unmatched. CDR3 nucleotide sequence: TGTGCCAGCAGGGGACAGGGGATTAGCACTGAAGCTTTCTTT. As protein: CASRGQGISTEAFF. Full variable domain (outside the CDR3, taken from reference TRBV2 and TRBJ1-1): EPEVTQTPSHQVTQMGQEVILRCVPISNHLYFYWYRQILGQKVEFLVSFYNNEISEKSEIFDDQFSVERPDGSNFTLKIRSTKLEDSAMYFCASRGQGISTEAFFGQGTRLTVV.

The sample holds one count of this clone. The rearrangement joins TRBV27 to TRBJ2-1; D is ambiguous. Germline V gene sequence: CDR1 MNHEY, CDR2 SMNVEV (reference sequence). The CDR3 runs 13 residues. V lost 5 bases and J 8 bases, leaving 13 bases between the germline ends. CDR3 region: CASSTLPGDEQFF. The CDR3 DNA reads TGTGCCAGCAGTACACTCCCGGGCGATGAGCAGTTCTTC.

The chain's CDR3 is CASSYPIGTEAFF. CDR3 in DNA: TGTGCCAGCAGCTACCCTATAGGAACTGAAGCTTTCTTT. The gene calls are TRBV7-2 and TRBJ1-1; D is uncertain. Trimming removed 4 bases at V and 5 bases at J, with 11 bases between. Germline CDR1 and CDR2: SGHTA and FQGNSA. The CDR3 is 13 residues long.

The chain employs TRBV19 and TRBJ1-6, with TRBD1 as a possible D gene (6 bases). Germline V gene sequence: CDR1 LNHDA, CDR2 SQIVND (reference sequence). The CDR3 is made up of 15 amino acids. The V end was cut by 9 bases, the J end by 9 bases, with 21 bases between. CDR3 protein: CASKPQGRGISPLHF. CDR3 sequence (DNA): TGTGCCAGCAAGCCGCAGGGGCGAGGAATTTCACCCCTCCACTTT.

This clone was seen just once. The chain combines TRBV7-6 with TRBJ2-1, with TRBD2 identical over 9 bases. CDR1 and CDR2 from the germline V gene are SGHVS and FNYEAQ. There are 15 residues in the CDR3. V shed 0 bases and J 9 bases; nucleotides not matched to a gene: 6. The CDR3 here is CASSLAGNSGGEQFF. CDR3 in DNA: TGTGCCAGCAGCTTAGCGGGGAATAGCGGGGGTGAGCAGTTCTTC. Drawing the rest from reference TRBV7-6 and TRBJ2-1, the complete variable domain is GAGVSQSPRYKVTKRGQDVALRCDPISGHVSLYWYRQALGQGPEFLTYFNYEAQQDKSGLPNDRFSAERPEGSISTLTIQRTEQRDSAMYRCASSLAGNSGGEQFFGPGTRLTVL.